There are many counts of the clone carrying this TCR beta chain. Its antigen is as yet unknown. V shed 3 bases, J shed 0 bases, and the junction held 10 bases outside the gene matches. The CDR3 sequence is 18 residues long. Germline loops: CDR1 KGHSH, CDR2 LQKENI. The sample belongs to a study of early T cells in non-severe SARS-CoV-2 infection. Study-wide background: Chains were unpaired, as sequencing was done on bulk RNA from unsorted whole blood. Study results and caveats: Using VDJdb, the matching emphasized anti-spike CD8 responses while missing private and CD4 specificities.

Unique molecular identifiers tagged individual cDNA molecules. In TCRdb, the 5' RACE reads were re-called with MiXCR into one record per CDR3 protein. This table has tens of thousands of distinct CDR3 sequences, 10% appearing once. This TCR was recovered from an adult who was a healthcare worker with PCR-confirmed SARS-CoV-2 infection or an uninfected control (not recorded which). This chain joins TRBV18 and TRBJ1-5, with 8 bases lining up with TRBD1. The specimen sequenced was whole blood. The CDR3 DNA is TGTGCCAGCTCACCTTCGGACAGGGAGACGTATAGCAATCAGCCCCAGCATTTT. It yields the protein CASSPSDRETYSNQPQHF.